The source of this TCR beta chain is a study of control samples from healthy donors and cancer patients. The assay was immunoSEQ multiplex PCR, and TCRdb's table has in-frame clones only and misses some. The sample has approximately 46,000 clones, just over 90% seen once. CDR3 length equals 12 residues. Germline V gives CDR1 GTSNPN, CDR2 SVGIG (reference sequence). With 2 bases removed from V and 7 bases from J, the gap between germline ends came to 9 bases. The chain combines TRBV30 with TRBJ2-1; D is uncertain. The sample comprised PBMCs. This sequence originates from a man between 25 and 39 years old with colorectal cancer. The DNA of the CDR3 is TGTGCCTGGAGTCCCCGGGCTAATGAGCAGTTCTTC. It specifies CAWSPRANEQFF.